These T cell receptor beta chains were read from a single sample in a study of T cells after yellow fever vaccination. TCRdb redid the calling of the 5' RACE reads with MiXCR, one entry per CDR3 protein. The data show some 350,000 distinct CDR3 sequences, over 4% seen once. The source material was PBMCs, sampled 5 days after the yellow fever booster vaccination. These receptors all come from a man between 18 and 29 years old who received the YFV17D yellow fever vaccine. The conserved cysteine and the conserved F or W are not part of the CDR3 here.

TRBJ1-2 TRBV11-2 ASKTGVADGYT
TRBJ1-2 TRBV5-5 ASSLAQGANYGYT
TRBJ1-2 TRBV11-2 ASSIRAGVRGPGYT
TRBJ1-5 TRBV5-6 ASSFRVSSGNQPQH
TRBJ2-7 TRBV6-5 ASSYSAGVEQY
TRBJ1-5 TRBV28 ASSPWGVTQPQH
TRBJ2-5 TRBV7-9 ASRLGKGQGQETQY
TRBJ2-3 TRBV5-1 ASTIGSGGSDTQY
TRBJ2-1 TRBV7-3 ASSSLAGGPDEQF
TRBJ2-7 TRBV19 ASSIAGQDPNEQY
TRBJ2-1 TRBV7-6 ASSLGLLSVQF
TRBJ2-3 TRBV12-3/TRBV12-4 ASTKGQGDTQY
TRBJ2-3 TRBV27 ASTPSRGRIEDTQY
TRBJ2-7 TRBV7-2 ASSPRYDGAGEQY
TRBJ1-2 TRBV10-3 AISEGPPINYGYT
TRBJ2-7 TRBV7-9 ASSLARTGSYEQY
TRBJ2-3 TRBV7-3 ASSLGLAGGYSTDTQY
TRBJ2-2 TRBV6-5 ASSYVASAANTGELF
TRBJ2-7 TRBV20-1 SATTGNEQY
TRBJ2-5 TRBV20-1 SAGGPGTSGGPVQETQY
TRBJ2-1 TRBV12-3/TRBV12-4 ASSALAGRPWEQF
TRBJ2-3 TRBV7-9 ASSLPRDGGKADTQY
TRBJ1-1 TRBV5-1 ASSLRDGEAF
TRBJ1-1 TRBV5-6 ASSLWGATNTEAF
TRBJ2-7 TRBV19 ARPGPNYSYEQY
TRBJ2-3 TRBV7-8 ASSLTMQEQY
TRBJ2-1 TRBV29-1 SVVATVPYNEQF
TRBJ2-4 TRBV4-3 ASSQDWQLAKNIQY
TRBJ2-5 TRBV13 ASSPGRASGGTQY
TRBJ2-1 TRBV20-1 SASPANEQF
TRBJ2-1 TRBV9 ASSAGQSHNEQF
TRBJ1-1 TRBV12-3/TRBV12-4 ASNDLQGSNTEAF
TRBJ1-4 TRBV3-1 ASSQDGRGGNEKLF
TRBJ2-1 TRBV27 ASSLWTGAHEQF
TRBJ1-5 TRBV11-2 ASSFSGSDNQPQH
TRBJ1-2 TRBV29-1 SVLVDGYT